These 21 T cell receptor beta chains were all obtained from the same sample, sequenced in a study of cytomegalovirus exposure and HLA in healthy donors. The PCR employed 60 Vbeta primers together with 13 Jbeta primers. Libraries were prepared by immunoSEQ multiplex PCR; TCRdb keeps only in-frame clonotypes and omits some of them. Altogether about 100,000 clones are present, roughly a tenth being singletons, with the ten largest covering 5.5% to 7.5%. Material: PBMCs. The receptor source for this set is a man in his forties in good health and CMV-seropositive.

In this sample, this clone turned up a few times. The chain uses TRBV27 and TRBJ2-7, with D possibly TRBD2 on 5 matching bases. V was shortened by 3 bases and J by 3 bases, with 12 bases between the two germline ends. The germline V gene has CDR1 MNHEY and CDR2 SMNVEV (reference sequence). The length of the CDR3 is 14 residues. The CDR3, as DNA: TGTGCCAGCAGTTTTCAGCGGCAAGACTACGAGCAGTACTTC. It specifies CASSFQRQDYEQYF.

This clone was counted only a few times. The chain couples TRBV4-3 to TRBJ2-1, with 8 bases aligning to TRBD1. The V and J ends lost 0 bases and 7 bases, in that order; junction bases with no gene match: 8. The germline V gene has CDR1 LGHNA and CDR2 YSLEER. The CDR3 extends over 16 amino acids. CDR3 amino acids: CASSQETGQVTNEQFF. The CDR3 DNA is TGCGCCAGCAGCCAAGAGACGGGACAGGTGACAAATGAGCAGTTCTTC.

CDR3 loop: CSPLAGGEQYF. CDR3 sequence (DNA): TGCAGCCCCCTGGCGGGCGGAGAGCAGTACTTC. This rearrangement joins TRBV20-1 to TRBJ2-7; possibly TRBD2 for D (5 bases). This CDR3 is built from 11 residues. Looked up from germline, CDR1 is DFQATT and CDR2 is SNEGSKA (reference sequence).

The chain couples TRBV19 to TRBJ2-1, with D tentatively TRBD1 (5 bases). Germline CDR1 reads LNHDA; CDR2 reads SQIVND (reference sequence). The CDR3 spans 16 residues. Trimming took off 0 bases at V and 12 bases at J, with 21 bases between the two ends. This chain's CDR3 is CASSIDGQGGFGWQFF. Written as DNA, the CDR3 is TGTGCCAGTAGTATAGATGGGCAGGGTGGGTTCGGTTGGCAGTTCTTC.

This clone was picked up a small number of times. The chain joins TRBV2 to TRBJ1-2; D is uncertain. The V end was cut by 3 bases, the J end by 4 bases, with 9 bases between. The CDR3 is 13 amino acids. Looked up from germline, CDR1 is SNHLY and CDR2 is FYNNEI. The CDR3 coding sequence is TGTGCCAGCAGTGACGGCGGCTCCTATGGCTACACCTTC. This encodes CASSDGGSYGYTF.

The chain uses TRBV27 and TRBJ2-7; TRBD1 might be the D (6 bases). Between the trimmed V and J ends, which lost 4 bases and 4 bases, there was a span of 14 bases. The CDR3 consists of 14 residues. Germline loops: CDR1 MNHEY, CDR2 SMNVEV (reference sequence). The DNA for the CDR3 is TGTGCCAGCAGTTCCCAGACAGGCCAATACGAGCAGTACTTC. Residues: CASSSQTGQYEQYF.

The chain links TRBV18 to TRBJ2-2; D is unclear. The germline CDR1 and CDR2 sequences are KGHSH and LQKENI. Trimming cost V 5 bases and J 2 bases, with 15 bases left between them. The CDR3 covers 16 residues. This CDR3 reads CASSGQAEFNTGELFF. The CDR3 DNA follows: TGTGCCAGCTCAGGGCAGGCCGAGTTTAACACCGGGGAGCTGTTTTTT.

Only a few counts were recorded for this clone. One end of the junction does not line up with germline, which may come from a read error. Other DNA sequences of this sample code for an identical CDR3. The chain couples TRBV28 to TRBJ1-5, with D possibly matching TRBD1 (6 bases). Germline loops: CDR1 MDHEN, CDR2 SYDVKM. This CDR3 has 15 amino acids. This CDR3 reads CASSPTGFGNQPQHF. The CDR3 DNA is TGTGCCAGCAGTCCCACAGGGTTTGGCAACCAGCCCCAGCATTTT.

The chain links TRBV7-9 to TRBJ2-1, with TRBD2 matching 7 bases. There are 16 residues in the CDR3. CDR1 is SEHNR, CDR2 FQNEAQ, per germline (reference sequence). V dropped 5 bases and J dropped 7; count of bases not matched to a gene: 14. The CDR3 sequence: CASSGTTRLPNNEQFF. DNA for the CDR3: TGTGCCAGCAGCGGGACTACTCGCCTCCCAAATAATGAGCAGTTCTTC. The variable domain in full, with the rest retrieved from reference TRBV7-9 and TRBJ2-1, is DTGVSQNPRHKITKRGQNVTFRCDPISEHNRLYWYRQTLGQGPEFLTYFQNEAQLEKSRLLSDRFSAERPKGSFSTLEIQRTEQGDSAMYLCASSGTTRLPNNEQFFGPGTRLTVL.

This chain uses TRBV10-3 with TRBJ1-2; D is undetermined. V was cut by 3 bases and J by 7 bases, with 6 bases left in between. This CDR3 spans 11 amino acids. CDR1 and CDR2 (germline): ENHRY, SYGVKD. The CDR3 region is CAISDPRGYTF. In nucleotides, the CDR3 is TGTGCCATCAGTGATCCGCGTGGCTACACCTTC.

CDR3 amino acids: CSAGGSGGEKLFF. Written as DNA, the CDR3 is TGCAGCGCAGGTGGGAGTGGTGGTGAAAAACTGTTTTTT. This rearrangement joins TRBV29-1 to TRBJ1-4; no firm D call. The length of the CDR3 is 13 residues. The germline CDR1 and CDR2 sequences are SQVTM and ANQGSEA. Trimming pared 7 bases from V and 7 bases from J, leaving 16 bases between. Full variable domain (remainder filled in from reference TRBV29-1 and TRBJ1-4): SAVISQKPSRDICQRGTSLTIQCQVDSQVTMMFWYRQQPGQSLTLIATANQGSEATYESGFVIDKFPISRPNLTFSTLTVSNMSPEDSSIYLCSAGGSGGEKLFFGSGTQLSVL.

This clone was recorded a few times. DNA for the CDR3: TGTGCCTGGAATCGAGCAGATACGCAGTATTTT. Translating gives CAWNRADTQYF. The chain recombines TRBV30 with TRBJ2-3; no clear D gene. The length of the CDR3 is 11 residues. Trimming pared 4 bases from V and 4 bases from J, leaving 6 bases between. Germline CDR1 and CDR2: GTSNPN and SVGIG (reference sequence).

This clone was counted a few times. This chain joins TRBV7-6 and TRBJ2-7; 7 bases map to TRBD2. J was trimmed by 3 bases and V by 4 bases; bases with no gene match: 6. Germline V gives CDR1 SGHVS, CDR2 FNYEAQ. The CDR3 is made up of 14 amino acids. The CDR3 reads CASSSRAGDYEQYF. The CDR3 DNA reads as TGTGCCAGCAGCTCAAGGGCGGGGGACTACGAGCAGTACTTC.

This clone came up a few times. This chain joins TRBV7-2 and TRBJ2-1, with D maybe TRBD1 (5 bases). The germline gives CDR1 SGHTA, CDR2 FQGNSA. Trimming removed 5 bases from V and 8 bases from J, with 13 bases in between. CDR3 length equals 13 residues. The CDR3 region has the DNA TGTGCCAGCAGCCCGCGCTGGGGCGATGAGCAGTTCTTC. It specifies CASSPRWGDEQFF.

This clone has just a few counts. CDR3 bases: TGTGCCAGCAGCCCGCTTAGACAGGGCCCCATGAACACTGAAGCTTTCTTT. As protein: CASSPLRQGPMNTEAFF. This chain joins TRBV2 and TRBJ1-1; TRBD1 matches 7 bases. The V gene end was trimmed by 6 bases and the J gene end by 0 bases; junction bases not matched to a gene: 13. Looked up from germline, CDR1 is SNHLY and CDR2 is FYNNEI. The CDR3 totals 17 residues.

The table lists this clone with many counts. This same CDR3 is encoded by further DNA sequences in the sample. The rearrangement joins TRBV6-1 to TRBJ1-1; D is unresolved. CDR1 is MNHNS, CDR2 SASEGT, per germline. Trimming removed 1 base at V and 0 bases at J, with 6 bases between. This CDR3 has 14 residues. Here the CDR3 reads CASSEVGVNTEAFF. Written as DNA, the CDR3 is TGTGCCAGCAGTGAAGTCGGGGTGAACACTGAAGCTTTCTTT.

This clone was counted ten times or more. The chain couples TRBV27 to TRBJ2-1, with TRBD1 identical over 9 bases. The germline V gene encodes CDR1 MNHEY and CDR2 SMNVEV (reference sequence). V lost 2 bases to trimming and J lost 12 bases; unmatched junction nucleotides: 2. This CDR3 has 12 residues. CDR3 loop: CASSLQGQGQFF. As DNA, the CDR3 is TGTGCCAGCAGTTTACAGGGACAGGGGCAGTTCTTC.

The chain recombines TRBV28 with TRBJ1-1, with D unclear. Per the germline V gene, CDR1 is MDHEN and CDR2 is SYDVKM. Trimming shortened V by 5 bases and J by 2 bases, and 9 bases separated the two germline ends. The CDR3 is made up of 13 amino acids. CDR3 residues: CASSTLENTEAFF. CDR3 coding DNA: TGTGCCAGCAGTACCTTAGAAAACACTGAAGCTTTCTTT.

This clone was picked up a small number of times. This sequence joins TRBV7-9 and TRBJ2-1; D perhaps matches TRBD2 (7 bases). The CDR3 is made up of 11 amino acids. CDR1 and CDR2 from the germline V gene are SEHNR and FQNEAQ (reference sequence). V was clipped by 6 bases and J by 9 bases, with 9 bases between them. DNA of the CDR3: TGTGCCAGCAGAGGGGGGGGTGAGCAGTTCTTC. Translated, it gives CASRGGGEQFF.

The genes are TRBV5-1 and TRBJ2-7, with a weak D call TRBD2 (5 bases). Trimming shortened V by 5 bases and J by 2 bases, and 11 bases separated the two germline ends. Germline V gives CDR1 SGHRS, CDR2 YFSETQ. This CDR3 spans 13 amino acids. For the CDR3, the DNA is TGCGCCAGCAGTCCGGACTCGGCCTACGAGCAGTACTTC. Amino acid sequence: CASSPDSAYEQYF.

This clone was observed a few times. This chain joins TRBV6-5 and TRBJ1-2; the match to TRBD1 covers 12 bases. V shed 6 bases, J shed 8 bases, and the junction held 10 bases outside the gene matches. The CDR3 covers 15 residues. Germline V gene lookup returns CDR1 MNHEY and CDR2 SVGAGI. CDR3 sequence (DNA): TGTGCCAGCAGACTCCTGGGACAGGGGGCCGGGGGCTACACCTTC. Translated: CASRLLGQGAGGYTF.